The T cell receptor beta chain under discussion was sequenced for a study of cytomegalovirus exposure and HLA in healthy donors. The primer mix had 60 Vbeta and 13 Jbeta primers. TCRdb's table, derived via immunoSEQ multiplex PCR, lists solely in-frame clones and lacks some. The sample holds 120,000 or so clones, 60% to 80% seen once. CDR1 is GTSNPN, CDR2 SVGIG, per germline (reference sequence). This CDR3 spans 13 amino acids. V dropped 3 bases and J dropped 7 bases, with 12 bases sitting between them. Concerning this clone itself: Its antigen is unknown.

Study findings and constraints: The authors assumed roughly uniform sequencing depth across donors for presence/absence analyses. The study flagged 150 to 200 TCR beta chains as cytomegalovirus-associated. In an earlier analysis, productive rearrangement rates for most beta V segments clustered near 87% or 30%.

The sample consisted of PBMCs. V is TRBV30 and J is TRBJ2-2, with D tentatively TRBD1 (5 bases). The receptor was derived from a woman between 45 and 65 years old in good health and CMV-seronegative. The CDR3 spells CAWRLGANGELFF. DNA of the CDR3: TGTGCCTGGAGGTTAGGGGCGAACGGGGAGCTGTTTTTT.